Presented here are 21 T cell receptor beta chains from one specimen sequenced in a study of T cells in Graves' hyperthyroidism and ophthalmopathy. TCR beta CDR3 region amplification was performed from RNA transcripts. The HTBI primer set drove a first-round RT-PCR of the TCR CDR3. TCRdb fed the multiplex PCR reads into MiXCR, producing one record per CDR3 protein. This sample has around 600,000 distinct CDR3 sequences, with around 14% found just once. Sequenced sample: blood. The receptor set was obtained from a woman in her twenties or thirties with Graves' hyperthyroidism.

There are many counts of this clonotype. The chain recombines TRBV28 with TRBJ2-3; TRBD2 is a possible D gene (5 bases). Germline loops: CDR1 MDHEN, CDR2 SYDVKM. The ends were cut back, 7 bases at V and 0 bases at J, with 11 bases in the middle. The CDR3 runs to 14 residues. The CDR3 DNA reads TGTGCCAGCAAACCGGGATTTAGCACAGATACGCAGTATTTT. Encoded protein: CASKPGFSTDTQYF.

This clonotype was observed many times. The chain is built from TRBV2 and TRBJ1-5; 9 nucleotides align to TRBD1. The V gene's germline CDR1 is SNHLY and CDR2 FYNNEI. The CDR3 totals 14 residues. V was clipped by 1 base and J by 5 bases; unmatched bases: 0. CDR3 sequence: CASSEGQGDQPQHF. The CDR3 DNA is TGTGCCAGCAGTGAAGGACAGGGGGATCAGCCCCAGCATTTT.

The V call is TRBV24-1, the J call TRBJ2-1; 13 bases fit TRBD2. With 6 bases clipped from V and 8 bases from J, the junction kept 12 bases outside the gene matches. CDR1 is KGHDR and CDR2 is SFDVKD in the germline V gene. The CDR3 contains 17 residues. The CDR3 region has the DNA TGTGCCACCAGTCCCGCGCTGGGACTAGCGGGGCGGGATGAGCAGTTCTTC. It translates to CATSPALGLAGRDEQFF.

The chain employs TRBV20-1 and TRBJ2-7, with 16 bases fitting TRBD2. This CDR3 is 17 amino acids long. Per the germline V gene, CDR1 is DFQATT and CDR2 is SNEGSKA (reference sequence). The trim removed 5 bases at V and 4 bases at J, leaving 11 bases unmatched. CDR3 sequence: CSALGTSGRARLYEQYF. The CDR3 bases are TGCAGTGCTCTTGGGACTAGCGGGAGGGCCCGGCTATACGAGCAGTACTTC.

This clonotype has at least ten counts. This sequence joins TRBV5-1 and TRBJ2-3, with D possibly matching TRBD1 (5 bases). Trimming stripped 7 bases from V and 6 bases from J, with 18 bases between. This CDR3 contains 14 residues. CDR1 and CDR2 (germline): SGHRS, YFSETQ. The CDR3 coding sequence is TGCGCCAGCGTCATGACGGGTGGGGCGGATACGCAGTATTTT. It is translated as CASVMTGGADTQYF.

This clonotype showed up many times. The chain joins TRBV24-1 to TRBJ2-7; 7 positions match TRBD1. V lost 4 bases to trimming and J lost 3 bases; unmatched junction nucleotides: 8. The CDR3 totals 15 residues. Germline V gene sequence: CDR1 KGHDR, CDR2 SFDVKD. CDR3 amino acids: CATSDRKGQFYEQYF. The CDR3, as DNA: TGTGCCACCAGTGACCGAAAGGGACAGTTCTACGAGCAGTACTTC.

Worth noting for this clonotype: The junction differs from germline at one of its ends, possibly a read error. This chain uses TRBV5-1 with TRBJ2-2; perhaps TRBD2 as D (5 bases). The CDR3 consists of 12 residues. Germline V gene lookup returns CDR1 SGHRS and CDR2 YFSETQ. Here the CDR3 reads CASSLLTGELVF. In DNA, the CDR3 is TGCGCCAGCAGCTTGCTCACCGGGGAGCTGGTTTTT.

This sequence joins TRBV27 and TRBJ2-3, with 7 bases that match TRBD2. Looked up from germline, CDR1 is MNHEY and CDR2 is SMNVEV (reference sequence). J gave up 4 bases and V 7 bases, and 8 bases lay outside the gene matches. This CDR3 contains 14 residues. The CDR3 here is CASTRGAGADTQYF. The CDR3 DNA reads TGTGCCAGCACTCGTGGTGCGGGAGCAGATACGCAGTATTTT.

The V call is TRBV29-1, the J call TRBJ2-1; 7 positions agree with TRBD1. This CDR3 region has 15 residues. The ends lost 1 base at V and 5 bases at J; junction bases unmatched: 8. In germline, CDR1 is SQVTM, CDR2 ANQGSEA. CDR3 in DNA: TGCAGCGTTGAAGCGACAGGGTCGATGAACAATGAGCAGTTCTTC. Its translation is CSVEATGSMNNEQFF.

This clonotype came up a few times. The rearrangement joins TRBV19 to TRBJ1-2, with a tentative D call TRBD1 (5 bases). The CDR3 loop spans 13 amino acids. Germline CDR1 LNHDA, CDR2 SQIVND (reference sequence). V was shortened by 7 bases and J by 7 bases, with 16 bases between the two germline ends. For the CDR3, the DNA is TGTGCCAGTAAATTCCCGGGCACAGGTGGCTACACCTTC. Its protein product is CASKFPGTGGYTF.

V gene TRBV11-2 combines with J gene TRBJ2-3, with a weak D call TRBD1 (6 bases). Germline V lookup: CDR1 SGHAT, CDR2 FQNNGV. The germline V and J ends were trimmed by 1 base and 0 bases, with 8 bases remaining between them. This CDR3 region has 15 residues. The CDR3 coding sequence is TGTGCCAGCAGCTTAGGACAGGTTAGCACAGATACGCAGTATTTT. Translation gives CASSLGQVSTDTQYF.

The V and J genes are TRBV27 and TRBJ1-5; no clear D. The length of the CDR3 is 15 residues. CDR1 MNHEY and CDR2 SMNVEV come from the germline V gene (reference sequence). V gave up 0 bases and J gave up 0 bases, with 6 bases separating them. The DNA of the CDR3 is TGTGCCAGCAGTTTATCAGACGGTAGCAATCAGCCCCAGCATTTT. This translates into CASSLSDGSNQPQHF.

At least ten counts were recorded for this clonotype. This chain links TRBV2 with TRBJ2-3, with 7 bases fitting TRBD2. The length of the CDR3 is 13 residues. Germline assignment: CDR1 SNHLY and CDR2 FYNNEI. Trimming at V came to 4 bases and at J to 2 bases, leaving 0 bases not matched to a gene. As DNA, the CDR3 is TGTGCCAGCAGTGGGGACTACACAGATACGCAGTATTTT. The encoded protein is CASSGDYTDTQYF.

The rearrangement uses TRBV6-1 and TRBJ2-1, with D tentatively TRBD1 or TRBD2 (5 bases each). Trimming took off 5 bases at V and 8 bases at J, with 10 bases between the two ends. The germline V gene encodes CDR1 MNHNS and CDR2 SASEGT. CDR3 size: 12 residues. The CDR3 loop reads CASSRPGHEQFF. The CDR3 bases are TGTGCCAGCAGTCGACCGGGGCATGAGCAGTTCTTC.

This clonotype was found many times. The chain carries TRBV7-2 and TRBJ2-5; unclear D gene. CDR1 and CDR2 from the germline V gene are SGHTA and FQGNSA. V was shortened by 0 bases and J by 2 bases, with 7 bases between the two germline ends. This CDR3 comprises 14 residues. The CDR3 region is CASSLASIQETQYF. The CDR3 bases are TGTGCCAGCAGCTTAGCGAGTATTCAAGAGACCCAGTACTTC.

This clonotype was recorded at least ten times. The gene calls are TRBV6-2 or TRBV6-3 and TRBJ1-5, with 11 nucleotides matching TRBD1. CDR1 and CDR2 (germline): MNHEY, SVGEGT. The CDR3 has 16 amino acids. The trim removed 2 bases at V and 7 bases at J, leaving 7 bases unmatched. The DNA of the CDR3 is TGTGCCAGCAGTTACACCGGACAGGGGGCAGGGCAGCCCCAGCATTTT. Translated, it gives CASSYTGQGAGQPQHF.

The gene calls are TRBV19 and TRBJ2-7; 11 bases agree with TRBD1. This CDR3 is built from 14 residues. Trimming removed 3 bases from V and 2 bases from J; junction bases left unmatched: 0. Germline CDR1 reads LNHDA; CDR2 reads SQIVND (reference sequence). In nucleotides, the CDR3 is TGTGCCAGTAGTATGGGACAGGGGGCCTACGAGCAGTACTTC. This codes for CASSMGQGAYEQYF.

This clonotype was found many times. J is TRBJ2-1 and V is TRBV7-3; the D gene is possibly TRBD2 (6 bases). The V gene lost 0 bases and the J gene lost 7 bases, with 10 bases spanning the gap. The germline V gene encodes CDR1 SGHTA and CDR2 FQGTGA. The CDR3 sequence is 14 residues long. This CDR3 is CASSLTGGPNEQFF. For the CDR3, the DNA is TGTGCCAGCAGCTTAACCGGAGGGCCGAATGAGCAGTTCTTC.

This clonotype has just one count. The chain couples TRBV30 to TRBJ2-5, with 10 bases matching TRBD2. The CDR3 extends over 15 amino acids. Germline CDR1 GTSNPN, CDR2 SVGIG (reference sequence). Trimming cost V 2 bases and J 5 bases; bases outside gene matches: 8. The CDR3 DNA sequence: TGTGCCTGGAGTAACGGACTAGCGGCCCGTGAGACCCAGTACTTC. Protein: CAWSNGLAARETQYF.

This clonotype occurred many times. The rearrangement links TRBV7-8 to TRBJ2-3; TRBD2 matches at 8 bases. This CDR3 region has 17 residues. The junction had 10 bases not matched to a gene; V was cut back by 3 bases and J by 2 bases. The germline CDR1 and CDR2 sequences are SGHVS and FQNEAQ. For the CDR3, the DNA is TGTGCCAGCAGCTTCGTTTCGGGAGGGTCTTCCACAGATACGCAGTATTTT. Its protein is CASSFVSGGSSTDTQYF.

The chain employs TRBV18 and TRBJ2-5; a weak D match, TRBD1 (5 bases). Looked up from germline, CDR1 is KGHSH and CDR2 is LQKENI. This CDR3 comprises 14 residues. V was pared by 0 bases and J by 5 bases, with 10 bases between. DNA for the CDR3: TGTGCCAGCTCACCACCCCCCCAGGGCGAGACCCAGTACTTC. Residues: CASSPPPQGETQYF.